The source of this TCR beta chain is a study of blood T cell repertoires in COVID-19. About the research overall: PBMCs, B-cell-depleted T cells, or T cells were the source of the cDNA or gDNA that made up the material.

Method: immunoSEQ multiplex PCR; TCRdb's copy keeps in-frame clones and lacks some. The table lists fewer than 200,000 clones, approximately 78% of them singletons, with roughly 17% in the top ten. Participant-given clinical history determined each cohort assignment. The TCR was taken from a woman in her fifties or sixties who had recovered from COVID-19. Sequencing was performed on PBMCs or T cells enriched from blood (not recorded which).

DNA for the CDR3: TGTGCCAGCAGCTTAGTAGGACAGGCGGGTGAAAAACTGTTTTTT. Translated: CASSLVGQAGEKLFF. This rearrangement joins TRBV7-2 to TRBJ1-4, with TRBD1 matching 7 bases. The CDR3 extends over 15 amino acids. The germline CDR1 and CDR2 sequences are SGHTA and FQGNSA. Losses at the gene ends were 1 base for V and 7 bases for J; bases not matched to a gene: 6.